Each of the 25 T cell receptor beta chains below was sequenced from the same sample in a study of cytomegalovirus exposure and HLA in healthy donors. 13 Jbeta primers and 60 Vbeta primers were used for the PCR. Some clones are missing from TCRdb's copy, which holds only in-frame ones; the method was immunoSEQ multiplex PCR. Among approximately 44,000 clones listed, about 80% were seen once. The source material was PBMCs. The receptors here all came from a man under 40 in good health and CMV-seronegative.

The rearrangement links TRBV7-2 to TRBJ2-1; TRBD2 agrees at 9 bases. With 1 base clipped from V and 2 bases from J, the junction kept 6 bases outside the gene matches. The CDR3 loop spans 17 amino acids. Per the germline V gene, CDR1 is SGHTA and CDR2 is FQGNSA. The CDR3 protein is CASSLVGTSLAYNEQFF. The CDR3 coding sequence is TGTGCCAGCAGCTTAGTTGGGACTAGCCTAGCCTACAATGAGCAGTTCTTC.

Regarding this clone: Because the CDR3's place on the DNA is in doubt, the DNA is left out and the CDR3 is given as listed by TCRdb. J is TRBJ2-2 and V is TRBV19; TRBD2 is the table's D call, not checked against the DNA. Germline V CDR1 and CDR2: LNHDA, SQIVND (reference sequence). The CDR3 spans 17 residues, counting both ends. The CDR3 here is CASTSAQRTSNTGELFF.

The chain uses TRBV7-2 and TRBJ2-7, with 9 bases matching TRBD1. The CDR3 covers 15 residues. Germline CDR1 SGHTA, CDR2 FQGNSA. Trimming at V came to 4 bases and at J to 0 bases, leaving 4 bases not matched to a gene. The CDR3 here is CASSSDRGSSYEQYF. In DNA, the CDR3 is TGTGCCAGCAGCTCGGACAGGGGAAGCTCCTACGAGCAGTACTTC.

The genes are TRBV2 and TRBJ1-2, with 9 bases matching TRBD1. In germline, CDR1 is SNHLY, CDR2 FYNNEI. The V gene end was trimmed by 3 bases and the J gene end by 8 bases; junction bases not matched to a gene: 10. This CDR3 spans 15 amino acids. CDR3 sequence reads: CASSEPGQGRGGYTF. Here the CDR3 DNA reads TGTGCCAGCAGTGAGCCCGGACAGGGGAGGGGAGGCTACACCTTC.

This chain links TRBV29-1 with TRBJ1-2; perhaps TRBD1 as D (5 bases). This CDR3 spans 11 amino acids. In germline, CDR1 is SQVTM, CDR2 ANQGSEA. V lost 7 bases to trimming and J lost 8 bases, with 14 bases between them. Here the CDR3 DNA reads TGCAGCGCCAATAGGGGTCAGGGCTACACCTTC. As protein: CSANRGQGYTF.

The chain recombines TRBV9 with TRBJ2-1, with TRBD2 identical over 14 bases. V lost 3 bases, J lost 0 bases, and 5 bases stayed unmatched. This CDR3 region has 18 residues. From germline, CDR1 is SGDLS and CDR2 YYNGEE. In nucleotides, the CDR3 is TGTGCCAGCAGCGCCGGGACTAGCGGGAGTCACTCCTACAATGAGCAGTTCTTC. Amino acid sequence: CASSAGTSGSHSYNEQFF.

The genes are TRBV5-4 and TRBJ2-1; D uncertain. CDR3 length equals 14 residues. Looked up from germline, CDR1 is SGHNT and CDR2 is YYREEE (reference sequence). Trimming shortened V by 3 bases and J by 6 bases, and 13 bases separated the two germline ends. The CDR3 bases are TGTGCCAGCAGCTCAATCGTGACTTCCAATGAGCAGTTCTTC. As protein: CASSSIVTSNEQFF.

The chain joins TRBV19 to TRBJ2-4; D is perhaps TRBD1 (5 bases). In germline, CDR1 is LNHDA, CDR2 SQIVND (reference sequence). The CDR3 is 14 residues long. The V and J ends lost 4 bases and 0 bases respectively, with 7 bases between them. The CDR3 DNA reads TGTGCCAGTAGTAGCCAGGGAGCCAAAAACATTCAGTACTTC. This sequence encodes CASSSQGAKNIQYF.

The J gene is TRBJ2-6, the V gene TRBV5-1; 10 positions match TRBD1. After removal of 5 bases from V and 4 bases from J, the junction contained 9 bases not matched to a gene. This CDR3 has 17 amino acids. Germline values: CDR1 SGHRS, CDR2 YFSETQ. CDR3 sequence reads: CASRKDRGASGANVLTF. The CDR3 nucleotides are TGCGCCAGCAGAAAGGACAGGGGGGCCTCCGGGGCCAACGTCCTGACTTTC.

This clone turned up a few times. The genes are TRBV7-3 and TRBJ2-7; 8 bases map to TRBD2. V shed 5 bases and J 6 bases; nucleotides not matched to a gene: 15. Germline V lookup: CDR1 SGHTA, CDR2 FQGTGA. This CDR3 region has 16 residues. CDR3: CASSANSGTVGGEQYF. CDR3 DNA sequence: TGTGCCAGCAGCGCAAATAGCGGGACGGTCGGGGGCGAGCAGTACTTC.

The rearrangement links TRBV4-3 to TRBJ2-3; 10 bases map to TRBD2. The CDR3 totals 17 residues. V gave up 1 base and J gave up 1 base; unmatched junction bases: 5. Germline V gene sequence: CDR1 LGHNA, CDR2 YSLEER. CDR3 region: CASSQVLAGDGTDTQYF. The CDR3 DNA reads TGCGCCAGCAGCCAAGTTCTAGCGGGAGATGGCACAGATACGCAGTATTTT.

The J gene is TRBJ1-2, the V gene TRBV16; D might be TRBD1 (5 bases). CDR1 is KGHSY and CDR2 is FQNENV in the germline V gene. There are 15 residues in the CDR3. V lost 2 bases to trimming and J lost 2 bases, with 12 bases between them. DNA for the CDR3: TGTGCCAGCAGCCAAAGTTTGCGGGGCAACTATGGCTACACCTTC. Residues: CASSQSLRGNYGYTF.

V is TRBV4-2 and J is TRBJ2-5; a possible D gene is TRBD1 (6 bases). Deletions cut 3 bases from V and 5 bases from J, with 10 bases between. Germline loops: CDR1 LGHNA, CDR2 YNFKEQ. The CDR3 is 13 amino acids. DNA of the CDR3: TGTGCCAGCAGCCAGTGGACAGCGGAGACCCAGTACTTC. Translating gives CASSQWTAETQYF.

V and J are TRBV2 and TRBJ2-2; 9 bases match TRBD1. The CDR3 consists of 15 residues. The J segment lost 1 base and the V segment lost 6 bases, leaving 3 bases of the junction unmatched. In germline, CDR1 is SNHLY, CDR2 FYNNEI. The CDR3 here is CASRPGQGNTGELFF. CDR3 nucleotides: TGTGCCAGCAGACCGGGACAGGGGAACACCGGGGAGCTGTTTTTT.

CDR3 loop: CATSPSREIAAVTEQFF. The CDR3 nucleotides read TGTGCCACCAGCCCCTCCAGGGAAATAGCGGCCGTCACTGAGCAGTTCTTC. The V call is TRBV15, the J call TRBJ2-1; D might be TRBD2 (6 bases). Germline CDR1 reads LNHNV; CDR2 reads YYDKDF (reference sequence). The CDR3 is 17 residues long. Trimming shortened V by 5 bases and J by 9 bases, and 26 bases separated the two germline ends.

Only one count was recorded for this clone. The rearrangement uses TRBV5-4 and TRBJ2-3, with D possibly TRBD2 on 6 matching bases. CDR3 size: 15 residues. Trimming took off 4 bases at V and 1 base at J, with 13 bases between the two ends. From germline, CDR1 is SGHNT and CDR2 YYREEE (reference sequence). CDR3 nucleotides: TGTGCCAGCAGCCCCGAATGGGGGGGCACAGATACGCAGTATTTT. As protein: CASSPEWGGTDTQYF.

The CDR3 region is CASTVRGQTYEQYF. The CDR3, as DNA: TGTGCCAGCACCGTAAGGGGGCAAACCTACGAGCAGTACTTC. The V gene is TRBV2, the J gene TRBJ2-7; 7 bases align to TRBD1. The V gene's germline CDR1 is SNHLY and CDR2 FYNNEI. V lost 7 bases, J lost 2 bases, and 8 bases stayed unmatched. The CDR3 runs 14 residues.

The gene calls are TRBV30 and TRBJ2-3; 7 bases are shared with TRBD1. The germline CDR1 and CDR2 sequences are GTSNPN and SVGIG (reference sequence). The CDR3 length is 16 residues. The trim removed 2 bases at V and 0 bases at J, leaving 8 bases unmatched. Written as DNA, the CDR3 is TGTGCCTGGAGTCTATTACCGACAGGGAGCACAGATACGCAGTATTTT. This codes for CAWSLLPTGSTDTQYF. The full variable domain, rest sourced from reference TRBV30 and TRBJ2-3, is SQTIHQWPATLVQPVGSPLSLECTVEGTSNPNLYWYRQAAGRGLQLLFYSVGIGQISSEVPQNLSASRPQDRQFILSSKKLLLSDSGFYLCAWSLLPTGSTDTQYFGPGTRLTVL.

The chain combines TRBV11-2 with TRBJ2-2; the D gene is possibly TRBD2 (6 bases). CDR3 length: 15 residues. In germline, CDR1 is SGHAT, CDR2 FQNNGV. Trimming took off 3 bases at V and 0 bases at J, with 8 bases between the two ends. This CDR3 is CASSLRETNTGELFF. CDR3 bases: TGTGCCAGCAGCTTGCGGGAAACGAACACCGGGGAGCTGTTTTTT. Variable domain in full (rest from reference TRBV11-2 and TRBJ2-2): EAGVAQSPRYKIIEKRQSVAFWCNPISGHATLYWYQQILGQGPKLLIQFQNNGVVDDSQLPKDRFSAERLKGVDSTLKIQPAKLEDSAVYLCASSLRETNTGELFFGEGSRLTVL.

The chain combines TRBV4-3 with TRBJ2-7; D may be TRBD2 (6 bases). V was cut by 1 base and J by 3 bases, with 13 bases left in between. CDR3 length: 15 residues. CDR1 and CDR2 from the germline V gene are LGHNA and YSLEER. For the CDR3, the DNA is TGCGCCAGCAGCCAAGCTCGCGGGGCTTACTACGAGCAGTACTTC. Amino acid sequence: CASSQARGAYYEQYF.

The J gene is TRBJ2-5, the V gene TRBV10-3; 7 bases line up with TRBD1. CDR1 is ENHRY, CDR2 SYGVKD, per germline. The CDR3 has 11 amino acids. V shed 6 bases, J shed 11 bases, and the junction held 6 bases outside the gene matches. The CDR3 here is CAISNQGEQYF. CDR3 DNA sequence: TGTGCCATCAGCAACCAGGGGGAGCAGTACTTC.

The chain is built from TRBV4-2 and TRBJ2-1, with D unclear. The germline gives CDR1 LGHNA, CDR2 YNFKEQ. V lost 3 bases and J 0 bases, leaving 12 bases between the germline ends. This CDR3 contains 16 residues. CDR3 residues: CASSQGAVSSYNEQFF. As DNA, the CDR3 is TGTGCCAGCAGCCAGGGTGCGGTCTCCTCCTACAATGAGCAGTTCTTC.

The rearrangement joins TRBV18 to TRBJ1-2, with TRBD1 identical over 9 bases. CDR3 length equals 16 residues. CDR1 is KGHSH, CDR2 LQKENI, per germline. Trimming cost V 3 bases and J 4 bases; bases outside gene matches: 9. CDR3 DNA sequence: TGTGCCAGCTCACCTTCCGGGACAGGGAACATCTATGGCTACACCTTC. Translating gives CASSPSGTGNIYGYTF.

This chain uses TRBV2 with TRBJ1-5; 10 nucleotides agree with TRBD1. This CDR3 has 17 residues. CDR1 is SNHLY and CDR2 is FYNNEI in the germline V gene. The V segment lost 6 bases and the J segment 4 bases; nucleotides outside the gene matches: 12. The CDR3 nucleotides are TGTGCCAGCAGCCCGGGACAGGGGATGGGACGAAATCAGCCCCAGCATTTT. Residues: CASSPGQGMGRNQPQHF.

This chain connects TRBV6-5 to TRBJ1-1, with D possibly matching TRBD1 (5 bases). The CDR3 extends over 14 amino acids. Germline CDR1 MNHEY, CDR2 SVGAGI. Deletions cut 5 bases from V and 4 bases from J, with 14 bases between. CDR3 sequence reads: CASSDLGAGTEAFF. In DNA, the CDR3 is TGTGCCAGCAGTGATTTAGGGGCCGGCACTGAAGCTTTCTTT.